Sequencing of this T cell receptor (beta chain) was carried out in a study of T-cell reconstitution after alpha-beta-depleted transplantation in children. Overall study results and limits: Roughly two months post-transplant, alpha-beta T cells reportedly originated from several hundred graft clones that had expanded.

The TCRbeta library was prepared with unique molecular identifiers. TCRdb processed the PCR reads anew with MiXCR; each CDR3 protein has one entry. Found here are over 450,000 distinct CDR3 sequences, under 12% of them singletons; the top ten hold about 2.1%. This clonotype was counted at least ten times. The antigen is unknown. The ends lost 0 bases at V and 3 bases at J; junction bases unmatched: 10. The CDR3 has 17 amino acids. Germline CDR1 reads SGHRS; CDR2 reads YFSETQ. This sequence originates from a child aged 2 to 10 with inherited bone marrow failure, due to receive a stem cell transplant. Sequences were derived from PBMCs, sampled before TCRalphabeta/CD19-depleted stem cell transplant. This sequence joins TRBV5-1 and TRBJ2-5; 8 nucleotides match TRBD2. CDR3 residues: CASSLAGRALRKETQYF. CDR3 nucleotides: TGCGCCAGCAGCTTGGCCGGGAGGGCCCTCAGGAAAGAGACCCAGTACTTC.